Shown below are 21 T cell receptor beta chains from a single sample sequenced in a study of regulatory T cells in long-lasting Graves disease. Both iRepertoire HTBI primers and Arm-PCR of CDR3 regions were used to build the TCR beta libraries. TCRdb fed the multiplex PCR reads into MiXCR, producing one record per CDR3 protein. The repertoire has about 470,000 distinct CDR3 sequences, less than 25% of them found once; the top ten carry less than 9%. Documented time point: persistent/refractory GD, antithyroid drugs over 5 years with positive TRAb. The TCR library was prepared using RNA isolated from PBMCs. Sequencing used peripheral blood mononuclear cells (PBMCs), obtained when the disease was refractory, from a patient treated with antithyroid drugs. The source of these receptors is a female donor with Graves disease.

This sequence joins TRBV4-3 and TRBJ1-5; D is unresolved. The CDR3 runs 14 residues. V was pared by 7 bases and J by 7 bases, with 17 bases between. Germline CDR1 LGHNA, CDR2 YSLEER. CDR3: CASTASVGGQPQHF. Here the CDR3 DNA reads TGCGCCAGCACCGCGTCGGTCGGTGGGCAGCCCCAGCATTTT.

A few counts support this clonotype. This chain links TRBV20-1 with TRBJ1-4; a weak D match, TRBD1 (5 bases). The CDR3 is 11 amino acids. V lost 1 base and J 8 bases, leaving 5 bases between the germline ends. The germline gives CDR1 DFQATT, CDR2 SNEGSKA (reference sequence). In nucleotides, the CDR3 is TGCAGTGCTAGAGGGGACGAAAAACTGTTTTTT. This sequence encodes CSARGDEKLFF.

There are a few counts of this clonotype. V is TRBV3-1 and J is TRBJ2-1; the D is unclear. V gave up 4 bases and J gave up 4 bases, with 14 bases separating them. Germline values: CDR1 LGHDT, CDR2 YNNKEL (reference sequence). The CDR3 spans 15 residues. The CDR3 DNA is TGTGCCAGCAGCCCCCGAAGAGAACTTTACAATGAGCAGTTCTTC. Amino acids: CASSPRRELYNEQFF.

This clonotype was seen many times. The chain has TRBV30 and TRBJ1-5, with D perhaps matching TRBD1 (6 bases). CDR1 GTSNPN and CDR2 SVGIG come from the germline V gene (reference sequence). The CDR3 length is 16 residues. The V and J ends lost 2 bases and 5 bases respectively, with 19 bases between them. The CDR3 DNA is TGTGCCTGGAGTTCCCCCACAGGGAGGCCAGATCAGCCCCAGCATTTT. Its translation: CAWSSPTGRPDQPQHF.

The chain recombines TRBV9 with TRBJ2-7; D is undetermined. From germline, CDR1 is SGDLS and CDR2 YYNGEE. This CDR3 has 12 residues. The ends were cut back, 3 bases at V and 7 bases at J, with 11 bases in the middle. DNA of the CDR3: TGTGCCAGCAGCGAAGACCTGGGGGAGCAGTACTTC. This encodes CASSEDLGEQYF.

Turning to this clonotype: The CDR3 ends on some other residue instead of the conserved phenylalanine or tryptophan, so this is likely a read error. This sequence joins TRBV20-1 and TRBJ1-1; 9 bases are a match to TRBD1. Germline CDR1 and CDR2: DFQATT and SNEGSKA (reference sequence). The CDR3 runs to 15 residues. The V and J ends lost 3 bases and 5 bases, in that order; junction bases with no gene match: 10. CDR3 protein: CSASTAGTGNTEAFL. CDR3 sequence (DNA): TGCAGTGCTAGTACTGCCGGGACAGGGAATACTGAAGCTTTCCTT.

The chain is built from TRBV7-2 and TRBJ2-1, with 9 bases matching TRBD2. The CDR3 is made up of 18 amino acids. The germline V gene encodes CDR1 SGHTA and CDR2 FQGNSA. The V and J ends lost 5 bases and 0 bases, in that order; junction bases with no gene match: 11. The CDR3 coding sequence is TGTGCCAGCAGCCCTAGGACTAGCGCTCCAAGCTCCTACAATGAGCAGTTCTTC. This encodes CASSPRTSAPSSYNEQFF.

This clonotype was detected many times. J is TRBJ2-7 and V is TRBV27; no definite D call. The V gene lost 6 bases and the J gene lost 0 bases, with 15 bases spanning the gap. CDR3 size: 15 residues. From germline, CDR1 is MNHEY and CDR2 SMNVEV (reference sequence). The CDR3 region has the DNA TGTGCCAGCAGCTCTGGGGTAACGAGCTCCTACGAGCAGTACTTC. As protein: CASSSGVTSSYEQYF.

The chain joins TRBV19 to TRBJ1-2; D is unresolved. The CDR3 length is 12 residues. Germline V CDR1 and CDR2: LNHDA, SQIVND (reference sequence). V shed 3 bases and J shed 8 bases, with 10 bases lying between them. This CDR3 is CASSIAGWGYTF. The CDR3 DNA follows: TGTGCCAGTAGTATCGCGGGCTGGGGCTACACCTTC. Filled out from reference TRBV19 and TRBJ1-2, the complete variable domain reads DGGITQSPKYLFRKEGQNVTLSCEQNLNHDAMYWYRQDPGQGLRLIYYSQIVNDFQKGDIAEGYSVSREKKESFPLTVTSAQKNPTAFYLCASSIAGWGYTFGSGTRLTVV.

This clonotype showed up many times. The chain uses TRBV11-2 and TRBJ2-7, with D possibly called TRBD1 or TRBD2 (5 bases each). The V and J ends lost 4 bases and 3 bases respectively, with 22 bases between them. This CDR3 spans 17 amino acids. In germline, CDR1 is SGHAT, CDR2 FQNNGV. CDR3 loop: CASSSEIYRDRYYEQYF. The CDR3 bases are TGTGCCAGCAGCTCTGAAATCTACCGGGACCGCTACTACGAGCAGTACTTC.

This clonotype was detected ten times or more. The chain uses TRBV18 and TRBJ2-7, with D perhaps matching TRBD2 (5 bases). The CDR3 covers 14 residues. CDR1 is KGHSH, CDR2 LQKENI, per germline. Between the trimmed V and J ends, which lost 3 bases and 2 bases, there was a span of 11 bases. CDR3 amino acids: CASSPLHGAYEQYF. As DNA, the CDR3 is TGTGCCAGCTCACCGTTGCACGGGGCCTACGAGCAGTACTTC.

The chain has TRBV7-9 and TRBJ1-1, with D tentatively TRBD1 (5 bases). Germline CDR1 reads SEHNR; CDR2 reads FQNEAQ (reference sequence). The CDR3 is 14 residues long. V lost 3 bases, J lost 3 bases, and 11 bases lay in between. The CDR3 here is CASSLDGGYTEAFF. Written as DNA, the CDR3 is TGTGCCAGCAGCTTGGACGGGGGATACACTGAAGCTTTCTTT.

This clonotype was detected only a few times. V is TRBV7-9 and J is TRBJ2-7; a possible D gene is TRBD2 (5 bases). The CDR3 runs 13 residues. Germline values: CDR1 SEHNR, CDR2 FQNEAQ (reference sequence). The V gene lost 5 bases and the J gene lost 4 bases, with 12 bases spanning the gap. In nucleotides, the CDR3 is TGTGCCAGCAGCCCTATCGGGGAGTACGAGCAGTACTTC. It translates to CASSPIGEYEQYF.

With regard to this clonotype: A much larger clone sits a single nucleotide away, making a read error possible. This chain links TRBV6-1 with TRBJ2-2; D uncertain. The germline V and J ends were trimmed by 5 bases and 1 base, with 5 bases remaining between them. Germline-derived CDR1 and CDR2 are MNHNS and SASEGT. The CDR3 contains 13 residues. For the CDR3, the DNA is TGTGCCAGCAGTCACAGGAACACCGGGGAGCTGTTTTTT. It yields the protein CASSHRNTGELFF.

This clonotype has a count of ten or more. The chain links TRBV12-3 or TRBV12-4 to TRBJ1-2; D gene ambiguous. Trimming left V 7 bases short and J 4 bases short, with 16 bases between. The CDR3 is 14 amino acids. The CDR3, as DNA: TGTGCCAGCACCCCAAGAAGTTTTTCCTATGGCTACACCTTC. The encoded protein is CASTPRSFSYGYTF.

This clonotype was seen more than once but under ten times. The CDR3 loop is CASSPAGGRNTDTQYF. The CDR3 nucleotides are TGTGCCAGCAGTCCGGCGGGCGGGAGGAACACAGATACGCAGTATTTT. The rearrangement links TRBV12-3 or TRBV12-4 to TRBJ2-3; 8 bases line up with TRBD2. CDR3 length: 16 residues. The ends lost 5 bases at V and 2 bases at J; junction bases unmatched: 9.

In its sample, this clonotype was seen many times. The J gene is TRBJ1-6, the V gene TRBV27; possible D gene TRBD1, 5 bases. The CDR3 is 15 residues long. Trimming stripped 6 bases from V and 8 bases from J, with 17 bases between. The germline gives CDR1 MNHEY, CDR2 SMNVEV (reference sequence). CDR3 sequence reads: CASSRAGGSDSPLHF. CDR3 nucleotide sequence: TGTGCCAGCAGCCGGGCGGGGGGTTCGGATTCACCCCTCCACTTT.

This clonotype came up many times. The V call is TRBV11-2, the J call TRBJ1-1, with a tentative D call TRBD1 (5 bases). Germline-derived CDR1 and CDR2 are SGHAT and FQNNGV. V lost 7 bases and J lost 1, with 13 bases in between. The CDR3 runs to 14 residues. CDR3 sequence: CASTLRDRNTEAFF. CDR3 bases: TGTGCCAGCACCCTCCGGGACCGGAACACTGAAGCTTTCTTT.

The chain carries TRBV7-6 and TRBJ2-5; tentative D call: TRBD2 (6 bases). Germline V gene sequence: CDR1 SGHVS, CDR2 FNYEAQ. Trimming shortened V by 2 bases and J by 4 bases, and 11 bases separated the two germline ends. This CDR3 spans 14 amino acids. The CDR3 reads CASSLIGSGETQYF. CDR3 nucleotide sequence: TGTGCCAGCAGCTTAATCGGGAGTGGAGAGACCCAGTACTTC.

The V gene is TRBV9, the J gene TRBJ2-1, with a tentative D call TRBD2 (5 bases). Germline assignment: CDR1 SGDLS and CDR2 YYNGEE. This CDR3 region has 15 residues. Between the trimmed V and J ends, which lost 4 bases and 0 bases, there was a span of 11 bases. CDR3 sequence: CASSPMGSSYNEQFF. DNA for the CDR3: TGTGCCAGCAGCCCAATGGGGAGCTCCTACAATGAGCAGTTCTTC.

The chain uses TRBV28 and TRBJ2-1; 7 bases map to TRBD1. The CDR3 spans 15 residues. Per germline, CDR1 MDHEN and CDR2 SYDVKM. V was pared by 5 bases and J by 7 bases, with 11 bases of the junction left unmatched. The CDR3, as DNA: TGTGCCAGCAGTACGCCTAAGGGGGCCCGTAATGAGCAGTTCTTC. This codes for CASSTPKGARNEQFF.